This T cell receptor (beta chain) derives from a study of blood T cell repertoires in COVID-19. Turning to the study itself: COVID-19 samples from acute and convalescent phases originated in the United States, Italy and Spain.

Study processing details: Amplification of reference gene primers provided the estimated nucleated cell counts. Clones were sequenced by immunoSEQ multiplex PCR, and TCRdb holds only the in-frame ones, with some missing. V and J calls and clone size follow that table, whereas D and trimming were derived from the DNA. The profile shows some 120,000 clones, approximately 82% of them singletons. Trimming cost V 7 bases and J 6 bases, with 10 bases left between them. This CDR3 region has 13 residues. Germline V lookup: CDR1 SGHAT, CDR2 FQNNGV. The receptor comes from a man between 65 and 79 years old with active or convalescent COVID-19. Sequenced: peripheral blood. V gene TRBV11-2 combines with J gene TRBJ2-6; D uncertain. CDR3 region: CASTPSQANVLTF. CDR3 nucleotide sequence: TGTGCCAGCACCCCATCCCAGGCCAACGTCCTGACTTTC.